This note documents a single T cell receptor beta chain sequence. This CDR3 spans 16 amino acids. Per germline, CDR1 SNHLY and CDR2 FYNNEI. J lost 0 bases, V lost 6 bases, and 6 bases had no gene match. The sample belongs to a study of blood T cells in healthy people across ages. Primers used in a second PCR of roughly 6 to 11 cycles were a sample-barcoded 5' primer and a J-beta primer mix. TCRdb recomputed calls from the 5' RACE reads with MiXCR, one row per CDR3 protein. Among over 950,000 distinct CDR3 sequences listed, about two fifths were seen once. The chain has TRBV2 and TRBJ2-2; 8 bases match TRBD2. The source is a man younger than 35 in good health. Material for sequencing was blood. CDR3 residues: CASSRDSGANTGELFF. Written as DNA, the CDR3 is TGTGCCAGCAGCCGGGATAGCGGGGCGAACACCGGGGAGCTGTTTTTT.